The table lists the clone carrying this T cell receptor beta chain with many counts. The data derive from a study of T cells in Graves' hyperthyroidism and ophthalmopathy. CDR3 length: 17 residues. V shed 5 bases and J 0 bases; nucleotides not matched to a gene: 7. Per germline, CDR1 GTSNPN and CDR2 SVGIG (reference sequence). Template material for amplifying TCR beta CDR3 regions consisted of RNA transcripts. The TCR CDR3 first-round RT-PCR relied on the HTBI primer set. TCRdb ran MiXCR on the multiplex PCR reads and lists one entry per CDR3 protein. The profile shows hundreds of thousands of distinct CDR3 sequences, 14% of them singletons.

The sequenced sample consisted of blood. This TCR derives from a woman between 18 and 30 years old with Graves' hyperthyroidism. The V and J genes are TRBV30 and TRBJ2-6; 10 bases map to TRBD1. DNA of the CDR3: TGTGCCTGGGGGACAGGGGCCACCCCCTCTGGGGCCAACGTCCTGACTTTC. It is translated as CAWGTGATPSGANVLTF.